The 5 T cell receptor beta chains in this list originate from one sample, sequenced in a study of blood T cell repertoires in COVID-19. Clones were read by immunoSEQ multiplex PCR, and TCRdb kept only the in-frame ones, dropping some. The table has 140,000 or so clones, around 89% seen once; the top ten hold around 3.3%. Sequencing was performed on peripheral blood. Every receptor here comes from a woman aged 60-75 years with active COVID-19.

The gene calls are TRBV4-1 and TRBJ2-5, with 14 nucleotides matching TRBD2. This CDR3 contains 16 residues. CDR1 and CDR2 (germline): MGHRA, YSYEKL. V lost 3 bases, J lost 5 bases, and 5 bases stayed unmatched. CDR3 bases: TGCGCCAGCAGCCAGGCGACTAGCGGGAGGGGGGAGACCCAGTACTTC. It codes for CASSQATSGRGETQYF.

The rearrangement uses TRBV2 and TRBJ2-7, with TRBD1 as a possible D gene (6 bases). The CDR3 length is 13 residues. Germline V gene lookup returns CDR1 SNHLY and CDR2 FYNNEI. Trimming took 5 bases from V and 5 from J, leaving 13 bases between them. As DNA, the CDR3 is TGTGCCAGCAGTAACTCCGGGACAAACGAGCAGTACTTC. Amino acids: CASSNSGTNEQYF.

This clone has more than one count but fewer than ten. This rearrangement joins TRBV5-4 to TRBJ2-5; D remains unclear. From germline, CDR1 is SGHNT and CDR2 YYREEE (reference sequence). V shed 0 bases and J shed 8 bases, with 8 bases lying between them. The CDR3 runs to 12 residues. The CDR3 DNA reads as TGTGCCAGCAGCTTGGAGATGCGTACCCAGTACTTC. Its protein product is CASSLEMRTQYF.

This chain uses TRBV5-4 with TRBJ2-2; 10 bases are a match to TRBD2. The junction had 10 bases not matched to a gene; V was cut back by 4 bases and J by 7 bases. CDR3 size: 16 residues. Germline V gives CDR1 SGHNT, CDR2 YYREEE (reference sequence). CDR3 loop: CASSPGGLATGGELFF. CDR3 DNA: TGTGCCAGCAGCCCAGGGGGACTAGCGACCGGCGGGGAGCTGTTTTTT.

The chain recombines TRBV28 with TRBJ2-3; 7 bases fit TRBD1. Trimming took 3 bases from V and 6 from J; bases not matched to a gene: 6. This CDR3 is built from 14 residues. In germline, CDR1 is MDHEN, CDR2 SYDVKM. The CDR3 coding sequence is TGTGCCAGCAGTTTCAGGGGGTTAATTGATACGCAGTATTTT. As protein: CASSFRGLIDTQYF.